The subject of this entry is one TCR beta chain. Its antigen is not identified. PCR involved 60 Vbeta and 13 Jbeta primers. Clones were read by immunoSEQ multiplex PCR, and TCRdb kept only the in-frame ones, dropping some. The sample has 200,000 or so clones, about 89% seen once. The sample originates from a study of cytomegalovirus exposure and HLA in healthy donors. General study results and limits: A link between a missense DCLRE1C variant and TCR beta V- and J-gene trimming emerged from a later analysis.

V lost 4 bases to trimming and J lost 4 bases; unmatched junction nucleotides: 5. CDR3 length equals 14 residues. The V gene's germline CDR1 is LNHDA and CDR2 SQIVND (reference sequence). The V and J genes are TRBV19 and TRBJ2-7, with 9 bases aligning to TRBD1. The source is a young man in good health and CMV-seronegative. What was sequenced was PBMCs. The CDR3 DNA follows: TGTGCCAGTAGTAGACAGGGGGACCTTTACGAGCAGTACTTC. Amino acids: CASSRQGDLYEQYF.